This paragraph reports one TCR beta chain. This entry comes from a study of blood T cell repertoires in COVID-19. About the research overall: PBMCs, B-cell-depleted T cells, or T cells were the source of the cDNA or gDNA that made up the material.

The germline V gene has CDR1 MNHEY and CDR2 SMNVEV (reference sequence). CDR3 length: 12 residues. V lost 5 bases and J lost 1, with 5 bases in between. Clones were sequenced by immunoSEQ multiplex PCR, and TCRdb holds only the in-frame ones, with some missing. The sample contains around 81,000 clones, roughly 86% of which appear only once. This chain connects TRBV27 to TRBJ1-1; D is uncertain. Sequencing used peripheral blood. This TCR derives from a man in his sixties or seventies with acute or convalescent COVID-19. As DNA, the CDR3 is TGTGCCAGCAGTGGGCGGAACACTGAAGCTTTCTTT. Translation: CASSGRNTEAFF.